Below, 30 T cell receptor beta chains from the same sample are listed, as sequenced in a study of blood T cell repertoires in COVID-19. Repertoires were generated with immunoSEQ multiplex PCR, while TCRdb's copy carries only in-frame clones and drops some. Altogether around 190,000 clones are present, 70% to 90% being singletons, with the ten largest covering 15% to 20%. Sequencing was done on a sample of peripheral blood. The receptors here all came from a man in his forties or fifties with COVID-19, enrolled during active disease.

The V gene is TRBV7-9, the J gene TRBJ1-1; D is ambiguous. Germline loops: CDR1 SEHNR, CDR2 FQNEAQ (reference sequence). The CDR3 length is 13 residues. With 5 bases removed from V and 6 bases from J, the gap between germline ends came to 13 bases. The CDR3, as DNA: TGTGCCAGCAGCGAGGGCGGGCGGGCTGAAGCTTTCTTT. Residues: CASSEGGRAEAFF.

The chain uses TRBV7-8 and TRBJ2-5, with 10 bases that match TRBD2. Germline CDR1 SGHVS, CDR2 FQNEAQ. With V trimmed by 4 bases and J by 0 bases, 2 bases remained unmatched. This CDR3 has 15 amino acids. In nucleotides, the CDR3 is TGTGCCAGCAGCTCGGGACTAGCGTACCAAGAGACCCAGTACTTC. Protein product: CASSSGLAYQETQYF.

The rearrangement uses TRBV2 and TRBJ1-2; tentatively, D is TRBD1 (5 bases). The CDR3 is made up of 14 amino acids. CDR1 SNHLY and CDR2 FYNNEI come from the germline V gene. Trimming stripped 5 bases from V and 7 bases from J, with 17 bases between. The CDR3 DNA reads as TGTGCCAGCAGTTTCACAGACGAAGGGGTTGGCTACACCTTC. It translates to CASSFTDEGVGYTF.

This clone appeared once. CDR3 sequence (DNA): TGTGCCAGCAGCCTTAGCGGGAAGAGACTCTACGAGCAGTACTTC. Its protein product is CASSLSGKRLYEQYF. The rearrangement joins TRBV7-2 to TRBJ2-7; 8 bases are shared with TRBD2. The CDR3 is made up of 15 amino acids. Unmatched junction bases numbered 9, after V lost 5 bases and J lost 3 bases. CDR1 is SGHTA, CDR2 FQGNSA, per germline.

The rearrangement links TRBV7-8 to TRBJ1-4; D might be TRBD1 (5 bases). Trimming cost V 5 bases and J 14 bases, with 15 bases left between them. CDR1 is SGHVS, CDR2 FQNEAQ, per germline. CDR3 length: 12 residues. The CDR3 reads CASSPKAGVLFF. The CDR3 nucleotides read TGTGCCAGCAGCCCTAAGGCGGGGGTTCTGTTTTTT.

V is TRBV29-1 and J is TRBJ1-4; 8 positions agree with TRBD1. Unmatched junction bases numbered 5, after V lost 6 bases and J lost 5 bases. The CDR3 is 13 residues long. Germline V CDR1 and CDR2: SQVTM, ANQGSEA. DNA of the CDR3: TGCAGCGTAACGACAGGGGCAAATGAAAAACTGTTTTTT. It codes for CSVTTGANEKLFF.

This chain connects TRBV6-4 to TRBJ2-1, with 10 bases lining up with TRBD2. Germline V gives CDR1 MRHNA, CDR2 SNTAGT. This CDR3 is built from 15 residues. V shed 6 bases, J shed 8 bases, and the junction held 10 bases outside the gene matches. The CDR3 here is CASSGTAGGPDEQFF. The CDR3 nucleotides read TGTGCCAGCAGCGGAACAGCGGGAGGGCCGGATGAGCAGTTCTTC.

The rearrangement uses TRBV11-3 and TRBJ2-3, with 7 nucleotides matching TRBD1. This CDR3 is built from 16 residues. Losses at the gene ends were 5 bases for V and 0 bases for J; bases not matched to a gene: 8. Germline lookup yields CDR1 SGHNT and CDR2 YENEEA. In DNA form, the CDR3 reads TGTGCCAGCAGCCCGGGACAGTACCCTAGCACAGATACGCAGTATTTT. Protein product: CASSPGQYPSTDTQYF.

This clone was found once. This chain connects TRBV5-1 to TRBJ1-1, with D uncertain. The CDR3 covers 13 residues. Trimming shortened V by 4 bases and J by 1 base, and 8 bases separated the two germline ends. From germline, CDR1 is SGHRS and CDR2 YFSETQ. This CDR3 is CASSRGSNTEAFF. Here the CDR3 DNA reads TGCGCCAGCAGCCGAGGGTCGAACACTGAAGCTTTCTTT.

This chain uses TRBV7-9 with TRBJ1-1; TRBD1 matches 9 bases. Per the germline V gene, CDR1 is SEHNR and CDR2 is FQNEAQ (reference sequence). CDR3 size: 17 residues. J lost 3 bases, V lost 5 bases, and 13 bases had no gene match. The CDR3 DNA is TGTGCCAGCAGCCGTCGGATAACAGGGGGCTGGGACACTGAAGCTTTCTTT. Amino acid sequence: CASSRRITGGWDTEAFF.

CDR3 sequence reads: CASRRGFSSGNTIYF. The CDR3 DNA is TGTGCCAGCAGACGAGGGTTTTCTTCCGGAAACACCATATATTTT. The chain employs TRBV27 and TRBJ1-3; D call uncertain. Germline V gene data show CDR1 as MNHEY and CDR2 as SMNVEV (reference sequence). Deletions cut 6 bases from V and 4 bases from J, with 16 bases between. This CDR3 is built from 15 residues.

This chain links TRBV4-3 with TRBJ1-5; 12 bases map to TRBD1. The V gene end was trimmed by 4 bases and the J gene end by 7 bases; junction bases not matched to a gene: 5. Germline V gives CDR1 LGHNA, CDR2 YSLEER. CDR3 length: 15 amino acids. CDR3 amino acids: CASSLGTGGGQPQHF. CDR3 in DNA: TGCGCCAGCAGCCTCGGGACAGGGGGCGGGCAGCCCCAGCATTTT.

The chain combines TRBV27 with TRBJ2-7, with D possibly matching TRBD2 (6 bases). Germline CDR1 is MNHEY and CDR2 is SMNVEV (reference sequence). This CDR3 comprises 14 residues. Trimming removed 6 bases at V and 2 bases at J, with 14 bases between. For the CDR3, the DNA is TGTGCCAGCAGCTCCGGAGGGGTCCCCTACGAGCAGTACTTC. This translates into CASSSGGVPYEQYF.

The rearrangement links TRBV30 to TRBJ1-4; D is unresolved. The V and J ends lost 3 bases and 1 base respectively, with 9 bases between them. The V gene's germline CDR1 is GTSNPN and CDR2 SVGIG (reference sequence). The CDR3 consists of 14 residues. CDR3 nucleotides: TGTGCCTGGAGGGAGTCGGGAACTAATGAAAAACTGTTTTTT. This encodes CAWRESGTNEKLFF. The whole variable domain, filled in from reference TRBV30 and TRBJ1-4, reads SQTIHQWPATLVQPVGSPLSLECTVEGTSNPNLYWYRQAAGRGLQLLFYSVGIGQISSEVPQNLSASRPQDRQFILSSKKLLLSDSGFYLCAWRESGTNEKLFFGSGTQLSVL.

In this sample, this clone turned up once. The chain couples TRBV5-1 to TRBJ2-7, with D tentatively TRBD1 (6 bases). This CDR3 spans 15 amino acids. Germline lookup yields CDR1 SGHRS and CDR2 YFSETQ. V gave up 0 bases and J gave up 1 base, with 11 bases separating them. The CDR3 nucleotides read TGCGCCAGCAGCTTGGTGGCCCAGGGGTCCTACGAGCAGTACTTC. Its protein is CASSLVAQGSYEQYF. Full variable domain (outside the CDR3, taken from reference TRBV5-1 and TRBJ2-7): KAGVTQTPRYLIKTRGQQVTLSCSPISGHRSVSWYQQTPGQGLQFLFEYFSETQRNKGNFPGRFSGRQFSNSRSEMNVSTLELGDSALYLCASSLVAQGSYEQYFGPGTRLTVT.

In nucleotides, the CDR3 is TGTGCCAGCAGTTTTAGCGGCTCTGGAAACACCATATATTTT. It translates to CASSFSGSGNTIYF. V gene TRBV28 combines with J gene TRBJ1-3; D not resolved. The length of the CDR3 is 14 residues. Between the trimmed V and J ends, which lost 3 bases and 0 bases, there was a span of 6 bases. Per germline, CDR1 MDHEN and CDR2 SYDVKM.

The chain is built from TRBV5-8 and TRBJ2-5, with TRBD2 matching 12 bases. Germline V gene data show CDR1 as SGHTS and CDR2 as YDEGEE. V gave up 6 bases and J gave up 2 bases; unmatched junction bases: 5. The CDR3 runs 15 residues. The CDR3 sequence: CASTGLAGTQETQYF. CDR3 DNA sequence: TGTGCCAGCACCGGACTAGCGGGAACACAAGAGACCCAGTACTTC.

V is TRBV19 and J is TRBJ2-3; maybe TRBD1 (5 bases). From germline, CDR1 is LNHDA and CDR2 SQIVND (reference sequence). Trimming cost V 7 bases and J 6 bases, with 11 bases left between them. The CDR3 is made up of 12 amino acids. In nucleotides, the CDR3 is TGTGCCAGTACCACACAGGACGATACGCAGTATTTT. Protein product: CASTTQDDTQYF.

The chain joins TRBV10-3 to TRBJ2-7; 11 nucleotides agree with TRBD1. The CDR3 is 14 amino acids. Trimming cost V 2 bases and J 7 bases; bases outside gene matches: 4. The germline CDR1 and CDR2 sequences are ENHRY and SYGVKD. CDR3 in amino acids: CAISEGQGAGEQYF. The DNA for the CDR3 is TGTGCCATCAGTGAGGGACAGGGGGCGGGAGAGCAGTACTTC.

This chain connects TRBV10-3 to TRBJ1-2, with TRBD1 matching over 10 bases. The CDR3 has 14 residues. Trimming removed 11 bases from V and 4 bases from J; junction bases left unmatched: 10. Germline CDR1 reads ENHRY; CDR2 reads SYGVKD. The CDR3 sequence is CASNRDRGTYGYTF. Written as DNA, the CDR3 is TGTGCCTCCAATAGGGACAGGGGTACCTATGGCTACACCTTC.

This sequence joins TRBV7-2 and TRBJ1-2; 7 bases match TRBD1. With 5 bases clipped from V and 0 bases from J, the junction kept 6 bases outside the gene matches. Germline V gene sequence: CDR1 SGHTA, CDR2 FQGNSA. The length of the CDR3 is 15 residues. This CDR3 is CASSKRQGSNYGYTF. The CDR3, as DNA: TGTGCCAGCAGCAAACGACAGGGCTCTAACTATGGCTACACCTTC.

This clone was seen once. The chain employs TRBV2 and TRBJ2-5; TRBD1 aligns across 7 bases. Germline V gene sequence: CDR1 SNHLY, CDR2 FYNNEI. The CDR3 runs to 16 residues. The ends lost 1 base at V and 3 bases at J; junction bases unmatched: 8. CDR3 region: CASSEGEGQGEETQYF. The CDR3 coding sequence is TGTGCCAGCAGTGAAGGAGAGGGCCAGGGGGAAGAGACCCAGTACTTC.

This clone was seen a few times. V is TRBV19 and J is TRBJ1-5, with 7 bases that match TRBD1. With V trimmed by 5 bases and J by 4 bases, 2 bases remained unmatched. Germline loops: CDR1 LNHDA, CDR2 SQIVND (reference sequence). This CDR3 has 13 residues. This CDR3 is CASSGQANQPQHF. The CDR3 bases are TGTGCCAGTAGTGGACAGGCAAATCAGCCCCAGCATTTT.

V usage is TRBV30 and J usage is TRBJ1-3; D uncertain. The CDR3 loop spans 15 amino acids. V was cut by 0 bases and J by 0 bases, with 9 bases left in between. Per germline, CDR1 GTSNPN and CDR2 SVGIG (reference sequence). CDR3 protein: CAWSVTTSSGNTIYF. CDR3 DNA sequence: TGTGCCTGGAGTGTAACGACAAGCTCTGGAAACACCATATATTTT.

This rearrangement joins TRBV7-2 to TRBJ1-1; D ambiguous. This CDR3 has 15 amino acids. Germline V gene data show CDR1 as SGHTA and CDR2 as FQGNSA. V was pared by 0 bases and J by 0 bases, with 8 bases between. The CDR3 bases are TGTGCCAGCAGCTTAGCCCGGGGTATGAACACTGAAGCTTTCTTT. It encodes CASSLARGMNTEAFF.

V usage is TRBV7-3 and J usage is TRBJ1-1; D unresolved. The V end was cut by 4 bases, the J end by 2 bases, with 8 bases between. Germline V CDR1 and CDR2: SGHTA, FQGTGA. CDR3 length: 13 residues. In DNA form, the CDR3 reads TGTGCCAGCAGCTCTCAGGATAACACTGAAGCTTTCTTT. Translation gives CASSSQDNTEAFF.

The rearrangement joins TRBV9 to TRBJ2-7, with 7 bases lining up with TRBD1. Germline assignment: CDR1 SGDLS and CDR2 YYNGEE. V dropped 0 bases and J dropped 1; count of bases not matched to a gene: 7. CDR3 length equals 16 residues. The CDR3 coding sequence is TGTGCCAGCAGCGTAGCCGACAGGGTTCAATCCTACGAGCAGTACTTC. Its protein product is CASSVADRVQSYEQYF.

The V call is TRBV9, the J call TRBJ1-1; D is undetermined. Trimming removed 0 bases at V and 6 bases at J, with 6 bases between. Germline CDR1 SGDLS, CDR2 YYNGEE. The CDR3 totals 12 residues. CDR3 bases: TGTGCCAGCAGCGTAGCGGGAGCTGAAGCTTTCTTT. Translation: CASSVAGAEAFF.

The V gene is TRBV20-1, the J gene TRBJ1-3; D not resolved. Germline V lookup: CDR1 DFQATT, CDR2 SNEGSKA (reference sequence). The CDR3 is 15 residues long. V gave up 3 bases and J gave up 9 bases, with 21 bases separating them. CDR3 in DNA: TGCAGTGCTAGTCTATTGGGCCAATTTACTCCCACCATATATTTT. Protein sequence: CSASLLGQFTPTIYF.

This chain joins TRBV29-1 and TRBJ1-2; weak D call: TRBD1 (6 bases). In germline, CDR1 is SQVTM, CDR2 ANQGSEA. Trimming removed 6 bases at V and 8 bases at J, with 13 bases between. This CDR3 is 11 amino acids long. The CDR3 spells CSVEQGWGYTF. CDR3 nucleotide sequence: TGCAGCGTGGAACAGGGCTGGGGCTACACCTTC.